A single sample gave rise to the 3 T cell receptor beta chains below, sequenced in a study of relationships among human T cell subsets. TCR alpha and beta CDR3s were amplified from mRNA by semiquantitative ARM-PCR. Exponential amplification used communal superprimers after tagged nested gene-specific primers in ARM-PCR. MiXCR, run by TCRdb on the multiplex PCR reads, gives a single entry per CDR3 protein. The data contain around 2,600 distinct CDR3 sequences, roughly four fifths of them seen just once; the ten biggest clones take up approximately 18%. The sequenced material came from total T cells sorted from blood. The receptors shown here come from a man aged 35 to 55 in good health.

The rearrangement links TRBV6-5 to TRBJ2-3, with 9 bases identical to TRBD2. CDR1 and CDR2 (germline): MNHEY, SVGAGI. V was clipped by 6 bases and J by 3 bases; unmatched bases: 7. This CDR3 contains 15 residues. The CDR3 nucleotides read TGTGCCAGCAGGTTTAGCGGGAGTAAGACAGATACGCAGTATTTT. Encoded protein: CASRFSGSKTDTQYF.

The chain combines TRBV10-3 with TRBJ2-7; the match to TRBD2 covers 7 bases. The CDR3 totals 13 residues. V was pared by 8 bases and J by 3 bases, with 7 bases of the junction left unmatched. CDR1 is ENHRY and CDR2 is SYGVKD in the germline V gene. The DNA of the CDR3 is TGTGCCATCGGGGGAGGGAATGGCTACGAGCAGTACTTC. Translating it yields CAIGGGNGYEQYF.

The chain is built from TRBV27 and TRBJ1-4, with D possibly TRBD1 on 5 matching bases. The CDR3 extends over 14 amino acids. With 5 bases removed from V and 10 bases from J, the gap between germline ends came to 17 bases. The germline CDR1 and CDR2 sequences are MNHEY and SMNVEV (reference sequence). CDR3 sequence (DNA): TGTGCCAGCAGTCCCCAGGGCTTGGGTCCAAAACTGTTTTTT. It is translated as CASSPQGLGPKLFF.